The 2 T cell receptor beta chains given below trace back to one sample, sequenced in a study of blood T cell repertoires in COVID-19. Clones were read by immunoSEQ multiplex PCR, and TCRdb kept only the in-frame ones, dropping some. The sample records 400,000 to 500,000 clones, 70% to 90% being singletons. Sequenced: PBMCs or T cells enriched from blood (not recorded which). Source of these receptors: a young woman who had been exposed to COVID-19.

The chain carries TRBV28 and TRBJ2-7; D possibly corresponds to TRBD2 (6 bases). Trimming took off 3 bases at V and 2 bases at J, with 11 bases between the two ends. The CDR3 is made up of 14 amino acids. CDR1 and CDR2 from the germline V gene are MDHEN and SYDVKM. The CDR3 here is CASSLEGPPYEQYF. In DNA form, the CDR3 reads TGTGCCAGCAGTTTGGAGGGGCCCCCCTACGAGCAGTACTTC.

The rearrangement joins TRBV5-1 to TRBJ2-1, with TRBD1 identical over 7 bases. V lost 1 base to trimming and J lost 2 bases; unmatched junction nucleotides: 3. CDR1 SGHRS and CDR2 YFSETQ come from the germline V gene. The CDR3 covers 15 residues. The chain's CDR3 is CASSLKGAAYNEQFF. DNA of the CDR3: TGCGCCAGCAGCTTGAAGGGGGCCGCCTACAATGAGCAGTTCTTC. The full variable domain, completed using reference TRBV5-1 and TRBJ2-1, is KAGVTQTPRYLIKTRGQQVTLSCSPISGHRSVSWYQQTPGQGLQFLFEYFSETQRNKGNFPGRFSGRQFSNSRSEMNVSTLELGDSALYLCASSLKGAAYNEQFFGPGTRLTVL.